One sample yielded the 14 T cell receptor beta chains listed below, sequenced in a study of a mutant IDH1 vaccine in newly diagnosed glioma. These TCRs' antigens remain unknown. The time point here: week 5, during vaccination. Each dose delivered 300 ug of mutant IDH1 20-mer peptide subcutaneously with imiquimod. Measured with immunoSEQ multiplex PCR; TCRdb has only the in-frame clones, and not every one. Of 45,000 to 60,000 clones in the sample, around 80% were seen once. The source material was PBMCs, sampled from a glioma patient whose treatment included an IDH1 peptide vaccine. The receptors here all came from a man between 45 and 60 years old with glioma.

The chain joins TRBV18 to TRBJ2-6, with TRBD1 as a possible D gene (6 bases). The CDR3 contains 18 residues. The V gene's germline CDR1 is KGHSH and CDR2 LQKENI. Trimming left V 3 bases short and J 0 bases short, with 15 bases between. Here the CDR3 reads CASSPTGTMGSGANVLTF. The CDR3 bases are TGTGCCAGCTCACCTACCGGGACAATGGGCTCTGGGGCCAACGTCCTGACTTTC.

V and J are TRBV4-1 and TRBJ2-3; 10 bases are shared with TRBD2. Per germline, CDR1 MGHRA and CDR2 YSYEKL. V was clipped by 2 bases and J by 0 bases; unmatched bases: 11. The CDR3 length is 19 residues. CDR3 protein: CASSQSGLAGARSTDTQYF. The DNA of the CDR3 is TGCGCCAGCAGCCAATCGGGGCTAGCGGGGGCCAGAAGCACAGATACGCAGTATTTT.

The J gene is TRBJ1-2, the V gene TRBV2; TRBD1 might be the D (5 bases). With 8 bases removed from V and 8 bases from J, the gap between germline ends came to 18 bases. This CDR3 has 13 amino acids. Looked up from germline, CDR1 is SNHLY and CDR2 is FYNNEI. The CDR3 DNA reads TGTGCCAGCGATTTAAGGGGCATAGTCGGCTACACCTTC. Translated: CASDLRGIVGYTF.

The rearrangement links TRBV5-6 to TRBJ2-4; D is ambiguous. Trimming stripped 0 bases from V and 0 bases from J, with 4 bases between. The germline V gene encodes CDR1 SGHDT and CDR2 YYEEEE. CDR3 length: 14 residues. The CDR3 reads CASSLALAKNIQYF. Written as DNA, the CDR3 is TGTGCCAGCAGCTTGGCTTTAGCCAAAAACATTCAGTACTTC.

The chain is built from TRBV10-3 and TRBJ1-2, with 7 bases fitting TRBD1. Germline CDR1 is ENHRY and CDR2 is SYGVKD. The CDR3 runs 15 residues. V shed 0 bases and J 4 bases; nucleotides not matched to a gene: 5. The CDR3 DNA reads as TGTGCCATCAGTGAGTCGGGACAGCCATTCTATGGCTACACCTTC. This codes for CAISESGQPFYGYTF.

The chain couples TRBV15 to TRBJ1-1, with D tentatively TRBD1 (5 bases). CDR3 size: 13 residues. Germline loops: CDR1 LNHNV, CDR2 YYDKDF (reference sequence). V shed 8 bases and J shed 4 bases, with 14 bases lying between them. The CDR3 loop is CATREGVGTEAFF. The CDR3 nucleotides are TGTGCCACCCGAGAAGGGGTGGGCACTGAAGCTTTCTTT. Complete variable domain (other parts from reference TRBV15 and TRBJ1-1): DAMVIQNPRYQVTQFGKPVTLSCSQTLNHNVMYWYQQKSSQAPKLLFHYYDKDFNNEADTPDNFQSRRPNTSFCFLDIRSPGLGDTAMYLCATREGVGTEAFFGQGTRLTVV.

This clone was observed a single time. This rearrangement joins TRBV19 to TRBJ2-1; TRBD1 agrees at 10 bases. Germline V gene lookup returns CDR1 LNHDA and CDR2 SQIVND (reference sequence). The CDR3 has 16 residues. Germline trimming cut 4 bases from V and 4 bases from J; bases unmatched to any gene: 7. This chain's CDR3 is CASSNDRGPNYNEQFF. For the CDR3, the DNA is TGTGCCAGTAGTAACGACAGGGGGCCAAATTACAATGAGCAGTTCTTC.

Comment on this clone: At one end, the junction sequence differs from germline, possibly due to a read error. The J gene is TRBJ2-3, the V gene TRBV7-2, with 8 nucleotides matching TRBD2. This CDR3 comprises 15 residues. The germline V gene encodes CDR1 SGHTA and CDR2 FQGNSA. CDR3 coding DNA: TGTGCCAGCAGTTTAGGATCGGGGGGGGCAGATACGCAGTATTTT. Protein sequence: CASSLGSGGADTQYF.

This chain connects TRBV7-6 to TRBJ1-5; 8 bases are a match to TRBD1. CDR1 and CDR2 from the germline V gene are SGHVS and FNYEAQ. The V segment lost 5 bases and the J segment 2 bases; nucleotides outside the gene matches: 11. The CDR3 extends over 17 amino acids. The CDR3 DNA reads as TGTGCCAGCAGCCGTACCCTCCTACAGGGGGGCAATCAGCCCCAGCATTTT. The encoded protein is CASSRTLLQGGNQPQHF.

The chain couples TRBV6-1 to TRBJ2-2; TRBD1 agrees at 7 bases. In germline, CDR1 is MNHNS, CDR2 SASEGT. This CDR3 contains 16 residues. J was trimmed by 1 base and V by 4 bases; bases with no gene match: 6. The chain's CDR3 is CASSGLGTENTGELFF. In DNA, the CDR3 is TGTGCCAGCAGTGGCCTCGGGACAGAGAACACCGGGGAGCTGTTTTTT.

The J gene is TRBJ2-3, the V gene TRBV7-2; possibly TRBD2 for D (5 bases). V lost 10 bases to trimming and J lost 1 base, with 9 bases between them. The CDR3 is 12 residues long. Germline CDR1 is SGHTA and CDR2 is FQGNSA. As DNA, the CDR3 is TGTGCCACTTCGAGGGGCACAGATACGCAGTATTTT. It yields the protein CATSRGTDTQYF.

The genes are TRBV7-8 and TRBJ1-2; the match to TRBD1 covers 7 bases. J lost 2 bases, V lost 2 bases, and 2 bases had no gene match. The germline CDR1 and CDR2 sequences are SGHVS and FQNEAQ. The CDR3 loop spans 14 amino acids. The CDR3 here is CASSLQGVNYGYTF. The DNA for the CDR3 is TGTGCCAGCAGCTTACAGGGGGTAAACTATGGCTACACCTTC.

The chain couples TRBV5-1 to TRBJ1-6; maybe TRBD1 (6 bases). The CDR3 has 12 amino acids. Germline CDR1 reads SGHRS; CDR2 reads YFSETQ. V was trimmed by 6 bases and J by 10 bases, leaving 11 bases between them. In DNA, the CDR3 is TGCGCCAGCATCCCCAGGGGATCACCCCTCCACTTT. This gives the protein CASIPRGSPLHF.

The chain couples TRBV9 to TRBJ2-2; D gene uncertain. Germline V CDR1 and CDR2: SGDLS, YYNGEE. This CDR3 is built from 12 residues. Trimming removed 1 base from V and 6 bases from J, with 4 bases in between. The CDR3 spells CASSVRAGELFF. The CDR3 DNA reads as TGTGCCAGCAGCGTAAGGGCCGGGGAGCTGTTTTTT.